Below, 24 T cell receptor beta chains from the same sample are listed, as sequenced in a study of blood T cell repertoires in COVID-19 (dated by TCRdb to about 2020). Library preparation used the immunoSEQ multiplex PCR assay. TCRdb carries this immuneACCESS record with in-frame sequences only. Its versions omit some clonotypes, under half of them owing to an unresolved V gene in the studies checked, with the rest unexplained. The sample has about 190,000 clones on record, around 86% of them singletons. About 6% of the sample is taken by the ten largest. Sequencing was done on a sample of peripheral blood. The receptors were sampled from a woman aged 40 to 55 with acute or convalescent COVID-19.

The chain carries TRBV7-2 and TRBJ1-6, with D unclear. V lost 1 base and J lost 9, with 7 bases in between. The CDR3 is 13 amino acids. Germline CDR1 SGHTA, CDR2 FQGNSA. This CDR3 reads CASSLVFGSPLHF. The CDR3 coding sequence is TGTGCCAGCAGCTTAGTCTTCGGTTCACCCCTCCACTTT.

In this sample, this clone turned up once. This chain joins TRBV19 and TRBJ1-5; no reliable D call. The CDR3 sequence is 13 residues long. V lost 7 bases, J lost 2 bases, and 9 bases lay in between. The germline V gene has CDR1 LNHDA and CDR2 SQIVND (reference sequence). CDR3 sequence reads: CASTPSGNQPQHF. In nucleotides, the CDR3 is TGTGCCAGTACCCCATCAGGCAATCAGCCCCAGCATTTT.

The chain has TRBV3-1 (or the pseudogene TRBV3-2) and TRBJ2-4; perhaps TRBD2 as D (5 bases). This CDR3 has 12 residues. V was cut by 4 bases and J by 10 bases, with 11 bases left in between. Germline V gives CDR1 LGHDT, CDR2 YNNKEL (reference sequence). This chain's CDR3 is CASSPRTGIQYF. CDR3 nucleotide sequence: TGTGCCAGCAGCCCCAGGACGGGGATTCAGTACTTC.

CDR3 residues: CASSAAQGVREKLFF. The CDR3 region has the DNA TGCGCCAGCAGCGCCGCACAGGGAGTGCGAGAAAAACTGTTTTTT. The chain combines TRBV5-1 with TRBJ1-4; TRBD1 might be the D (6 bases). The germline V and J ends were trimmed by 4 bases and 8 bases, with 18 bases remaining between them. CDR1 and CDR2 from the germline V gene are SGHRS and YFSETQ. The CDR3 is made up of 15 amino acids.

V gene TRBV7-9 combines with J gene TRBJ2-2; a weak D match, TRBD2 (5 bases). CDR1 SEHNR and CDR2 FQNEAQ come from the germline V gene (reference sequence). The CDR3 has 16 amino acids. V lost 7 bases, J lost 4 bases, and 19 bases lay in between. The CDR3 nucleotides read TGTGCCAGCATCTCCCTACGGCGGGCCAGCACCGGGGAGCTGTTTTTT. Protein sequence: CASISLRRASTGELFF.

In its sample, this clone was seen a few times. The chain links TRBV11-2 to TRBJ1-1; 8 bases align to TRBD1. In germline, CDR1 is SGHAT, CDR2 FQNNGV. Trimming removed 5 bases from V and 3 bases from J; junction bases left unmatched: 5. The CDR3 has 14 residues. CDR3 nucleotide sequence: TGTGCCAGCAGCCCCGGACAGGGATACACTGAAGCTTTCTTT. It is translated as CASSPGQGYTEAFF.

The rearrangement joins TRBV5-1 to TRBJ2-1; 8 bases are a match to TRBD2. Germline lookup yields CDR1 SGHRS and CDR2 YFSETQ. V trimming: 0 bases; J trimming: 8 bases; junction bases outside the gene matches: 10. This CDR3 has 16 amino acids. CDR3 in DNA: TGCGCCAGCAGCTTGGAGACCGGGACTAGTATGCATGAGCAGTTCTTC. Its protein is CASSLETGTSMHEQFF.

This clone has more than one count but fewer than ten. This sequence joins TRBV19 and TRBJ2-4; D may be TRBD1 (5 bases). V was pared by 5 bases and J by 0 bases, with 17 bases between. CDR1 is LNHDA, CDR2 SQIVND, per germline (reference sequence). CDR3 size: 17 residues. This CDR3 is CASSGQGAPIAKNIQYF. DNA of the CDR3: TGTGCCAGTAGTGGGCAGGGCGCCCCCATAGCCAAAAACATTCAGTACTTC.

V and J are TRBV7-6 and TRBJ2-5; D might be TRBD1 (7 bases). Trimming stripped 5 bases from V and 5 bases from J, with 12 bases between. The CDR3 sequence is 13 residues long. Germline-derived CDR1 and CDR2 are SGHVS and FNYEAQ. The CDR3 region has the DNA TGTGCCAGCAGCAGGACAGGAGGGGAGACCCAGTACTTC. This encodes CASSRTGGETQYF.

This clone occurred once. This chain connects TRBV5-6 to TRBJ2-7, with unresolved D. The germline V gene encodes CDR1 SGHDT and CDR2 YYEEEE. This CDR3 has 13 residues. V gave up 4 bases and J gave up 0 bases, with 8 bases separating them. The CDR3 nucleotides are TGTGCCAGCAGCATATATTCCTCCTACGAGCAGTACTTC. This codes for CASSIYSSYEQYF.

The rearrangement joins TRBV19 to TRBJ1-5, with 7 positions matching TRBD1. Per the germline V gene, CDR1 is LNHDA and CDR2 is SQIVND (reference sequence). The CDR3 is made up of 14 amino acids. V was clipped by 6 bases and J by 10 bases; unmatched bases: 12. The CDR3 loop is CASRTGPGGGPQHF. Written as DNA, the CDR3 is TGTGCCAGTAGGACAGGGCCCGGGGGCGGACCCCAGCATTTT.

V and J are TRBV29-1 and TRBJ2-7, with 7 bases lining up with TRBD1. Germline V gives CDR1 SQVTM, CDR2 ANQGSEA. V shed 6 bases, J shed 6 bases, and the junction held 8 bases outside the gene matches. This CDR3 region has 12 residues. The DNA for the CDR3 is TGCAGCGTCGAGGGGGCCGGGGTCGAGCAGTACTTC. Translation gives CSVEGAGVEQYF.

This clone has only a few counts. V is TRBV28 and J is TRBJ1-2; 10 bases line up with TRBD1. Germline assignment: CDR1 MDHEN and CDR2 SYDVKM. This CDR3 comprises 15 residues. Unmatched junction bases numbered 5, after V lost 3 bases and J lost 4 bases. Here the CDR3 reads CASSFGTGAFYGYTF. CDR3 DNA: TGTGCCAGCAGTTTCGGGACAGGGGCTTTCTATGGCTACACCTTC.

V and J are TRBV6-6 and TRBJ2-3; TRBD1 matches 7 bases. The CDR3 loop spans 15 amino acids. V gave up 8 bases and J gave up 2 bases; unmatched junction bases: 10. Germline lookup yields CDR1 MNHNY and CDR2 SVGAGI (reference sequence). The CDR3 here is CASGSRDRITDTQYF. CDR3 nucleotide sequence: TGTGCCAGCGGGAGCCGGGACAGAATCACAGATACGCAGTATTTT.

The chain uses TRBV18 and TRBJ1-3; D is unresolved. Trimming removed 2 bases from V and 2 bases from J, with 10 bases in between. CDR3 length: 15 residues. In germline, CDR1 is KGHSH, CDR2 LQKENI. CDR3 sequence reads: CASSPSPQPGNTIYF. The DNA of the CDR3 is TGTGCCAGCTCACCATCCCCACAGCCTGGAAACACCATATATTTT. The full variable domain, with the rest looked up from reference TRBV18 and TRBJ1-3, is NAGVMQNPRHLVRRRGQEARLRCSPMKGHSHVYWYRQLPEEGLKFMVYLQKENIIDESGMPKERFSAEFPKEGPSILRIQQVVRGDSAAYFCASSPSPQPGNTIYFGEGSWLTVV.

The chain uses TRBV5-1 and TRBJ1-1, with D possibly TRBD1 on 5 matching bases. This CDR3 contains 16 residues. The germline gives CDR1 SGHRS, CDR2 YFSETQ. Trimming removed 4 bases from V and 0 bases from J, with 16 bases in between. CDR3 bases: TGCGCCAGCAGCCCCACCCCGCAGGGATTGAACACTGAAGCTTTCTTT. It specifies CASSPTPQGLNTEAFF. Drawing the rest from reference TRBV5-1 and TRBJ1-1, the complete variable domain is KAGVTQTPRYLIKTRGQQVTLSCSPISGHRSVSWYQQTPGQGLQFLFEYFSETQRNKGNFPGRFSGRQFSNSRSEMNVSTLELGDSALYLCASSPTPQGLNTEAFFGQGTRLTVV.

The chain recombines TRBV7-8 with TRBJ2-2; D is possibly TRBD1 (5 bases). With 5 bases removed from V and 7 bases from J, the gap between germline ends came to 14 bases. There are 14 residues in the CDR3. CDR1 and CDR2 from the germline V gene are SGHVS and FQNEAQ. The CDR3 loop is CASSLWQGVGELFF. The CDR3 DNA reads TGTGCCAGCAGCCTTTGGCAGGGTGTCGGGGAGCTGTTTTTT.

The CDR3 DNA is TGTGCCAGTAGTATCACGGCAGGGACCGGGGAGCTGTTTTTT. Translated: CASSITAGTGELFF. J is TRBJ2-2 and V is TRBV19; a possible D gene is TRBD1 (5 bases). The CDR3 runs to 14 residues. V was pared by 3 bases and J by 5 bases, with 10 bases between. The germline gives CDR1 LNHDA, CDR2 SQIVND (reference sequence).

The V gene is TRBV27, the J gene TRBJ2-7, with 9 bases aligning to TRBD2. The V gene's germline CDR1 is MNHEY and CDR2 SMNVEV (reference sequence). V dropped 6 bases and J dropped 0; count of bases not matched to a gene: 3. The CDR3 totals 14 residues. The CDR3 coding sequence is TGTGCCAGCAGGGCGGGGGGGAACTCCTACGAGCAGTACTTC. Translating gives CASRAGGNSYEQYF.

This clone is a singleton in its sample. The CDR3 coding sequence is TGTGCCAGCAGCTCACAGGGGAGTGACACTGAAGCTTTCTTT. This gives the protein CASSSQGSDTEAFF. The chain links TRBV7-9 to TRBJ1-1; 7 nucleotides agree with TRBD1. V was pared by 4 bases and J by 3 bases, with 5 bases of the junction left unmatched. The CDR3 runs to 14 residues. Per germline, CDR1 SEHNR and CDR2 FQNEAQ (reference sequence).

This chain joins TRBV7-2 and TRBJ1-1; 7 nucleotides align to TRBD1. This CDR3 region has 15 residues. Germline trimming cut 5 bases from V and 11 bases from J; bases unmatched to any gene: 17. Germline assignment: CDR1 SGHTA and CDR2 FQGNSA. The CDR3 spells CASSPRRGDRAGAFF. DNA of the CDR3: TGTGCCAGCAGCCCCCGGAGGGGCGACAGGGCGGGGGCTTTCTTT. Full variable domain (outside the CDR3, taken from reference TRBV7-2 and TRBJ1-1): GAGVSQSPSNKVTEKGKDVELRCDPISGHTALYWYRQSLGQGLEFLIYFQGNSAPDKSGLPSDRFSAERTGGSVSTLTIQRTQQEDSAVYLCASSPRRGDRAGAFFGQGTRLTVV.

This clone was recorded only once. V and J are TRBV2 and TRBJ1-6, with 7 bases that match TRBD1. The CDR3 consists of 13 residues. Germline CDR1 and CDR2: SNHLY and FYNNEI. Trimming cost V 11 bases and J 9 bases; bases outside gene matches: 10. This chain's CDR3 is CAGLRGGGSPLHF. Here the CDR3 DNA reads TGTGCCGGTCTCCGAGGGGGCGGTTCACCCCTCCACTTT.

The genes are TRBV3-1 (or the pseudogene TRBV3-2) and TRBJ2-7; TRBD1 agrees at 7 bases. V was pared by 2 bases and J by 4 bases, with 20 bases of the junction left unmatched. Germline-derived CDR1 and CDR2 are LGHDT and YNNKEL (reference sequence). CDR3 length equals 19 residues. The CDR3 spells CASSQRTGEFLSPPYEQYF. The CDR3 nucleotides read TGTGCCAGCAGCCAAAGAACAGGGGAGTTTCTGTCCCCCCCGTACGAGCAGTACTTC.

The chain links TRBV14 to TRBJ1-2; 9 nucleotides match TRBD1. The ends lost 3 bases at V and 8 bases at J; junction bases unmatched: 13. The CDR3 extends over 16 amino acids. Germline assignment: CDR1 SGHDN and CDR2 FVKESK. The CDR3 is CASSHLLGTGFEGYTF. Written as DNA, the CDR3 is TGTGCCAGCAGCCACTTACTCGGGACAGGGTTTGAAGGCTACACCTTC.